This T cell receptor (beta chain) came from a study of T cell repertoires in cytomegalovirus infection. Overall study context: Shared public TCR beta signatures pointed to both CMV infection and a matching HLA type.

This CDR3 has 15 residues. CDR1 is SEHNR, CDR2 FQNEAQ, per germline (reference sequence). Germline trimming cut 1 base from V and 8 bases from J; bases unmatched to any gene: 9. TCRdb reprocessed the reads with MiXCR, giving one entry per CDR3 protein. The sample holds over 150,000 distinct CDR3 sequences, about a sixth seen once. This TCR came from a human donor in good health (CMV status not recorded). Some clones in this sample may be carry-over from other donors' samples. The chain carries TRBV7-9 and TRBJ1-2; 8 positions match TRBD1. The sample comprised CD8+ T cells from PBMCs. CDR3 in amino acids: CASSLGADRAGGYTF. DNA for the CDR3: TGTGCCAGCAGCTTAGGGGCGGACAGGGCCGGAGGCTACACCTTC.